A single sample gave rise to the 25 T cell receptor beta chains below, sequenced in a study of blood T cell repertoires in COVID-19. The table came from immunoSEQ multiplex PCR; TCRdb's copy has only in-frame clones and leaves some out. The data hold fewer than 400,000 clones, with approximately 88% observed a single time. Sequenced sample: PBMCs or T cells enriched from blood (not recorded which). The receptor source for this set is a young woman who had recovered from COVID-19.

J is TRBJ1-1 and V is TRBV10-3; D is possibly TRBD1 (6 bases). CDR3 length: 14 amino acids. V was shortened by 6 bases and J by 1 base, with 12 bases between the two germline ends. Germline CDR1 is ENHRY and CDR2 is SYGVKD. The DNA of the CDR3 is TGTGCCATCAGGGACCCACAGGGGAACACTGAAGCTTTCTTT. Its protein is CAIRDPQGNTEAFF.

DNA for the CDR3: TGCGCCAGCAGCCAAGTGGACAGGGTCTTTAATGGCTACACCTTC. It codes for CASSQVDRVFNGYTF. The V gene is TRBV4-3, the J gene TRBJ1-2; 8 bases agree with TRBD1. With V trimmed by 1 base and J by 6 bases, 7 bases remained unmatched. Germline assignment: CDR1 LGHNA and CDR2 YSLEER. This CDR3 region has 15 residues.

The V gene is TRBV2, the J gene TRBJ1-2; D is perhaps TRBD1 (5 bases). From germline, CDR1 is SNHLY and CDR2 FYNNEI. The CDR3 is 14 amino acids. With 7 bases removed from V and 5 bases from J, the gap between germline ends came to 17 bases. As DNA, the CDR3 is TGTGCCAGCATACCCCTCCGGGACTCGTATGGCTACACCTTC. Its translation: CASIPLRDSYGYTF.

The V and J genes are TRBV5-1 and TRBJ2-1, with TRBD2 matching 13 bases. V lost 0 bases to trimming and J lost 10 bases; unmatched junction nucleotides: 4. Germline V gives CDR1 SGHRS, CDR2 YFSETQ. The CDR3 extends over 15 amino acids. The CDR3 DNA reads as TGCGCCAGCAGCTTGGAACCGGGACTAGCGGGGGAGCAGTTCTTC. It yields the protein CASSLEPGLAGEQFF.

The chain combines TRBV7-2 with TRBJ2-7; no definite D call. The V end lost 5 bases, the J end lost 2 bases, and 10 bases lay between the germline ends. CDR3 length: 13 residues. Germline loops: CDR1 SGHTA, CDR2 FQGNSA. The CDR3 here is CASSRYRAYEQYF. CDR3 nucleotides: TGTGCCAGCAGCCGTTACCGGGCCTACGAGCAGTACTTC.

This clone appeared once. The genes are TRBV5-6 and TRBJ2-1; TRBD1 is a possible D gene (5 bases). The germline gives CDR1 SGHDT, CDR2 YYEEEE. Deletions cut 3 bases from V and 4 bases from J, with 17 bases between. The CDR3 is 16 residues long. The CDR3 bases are TGTGCCAGCAGCTCTACAACAGGCAACCGATACAATGAGCAGTTCTTC. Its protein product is CASSSTTGNRYNEQFF.

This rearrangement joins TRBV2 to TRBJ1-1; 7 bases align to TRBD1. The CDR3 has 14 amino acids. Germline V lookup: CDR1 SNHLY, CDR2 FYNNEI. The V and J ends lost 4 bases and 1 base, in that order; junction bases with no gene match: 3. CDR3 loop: CASSAGQKNTEAFF. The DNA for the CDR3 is TGTGCCAGCAGTGCGGGACAGAAGAACACTGAAGCTTTCTTT.

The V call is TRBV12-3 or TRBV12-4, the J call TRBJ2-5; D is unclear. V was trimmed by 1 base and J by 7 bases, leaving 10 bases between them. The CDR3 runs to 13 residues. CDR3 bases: TGTGCCAGCAGTTTAGTTGGATCGGGGACCCAGTACTTC. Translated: CASSLVGSGTQYF.

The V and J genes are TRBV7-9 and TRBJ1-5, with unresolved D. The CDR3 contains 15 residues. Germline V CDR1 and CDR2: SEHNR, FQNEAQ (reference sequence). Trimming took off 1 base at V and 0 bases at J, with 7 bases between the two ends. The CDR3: CASSLDSFSNQPQHF. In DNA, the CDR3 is TGTGCCAGCAGCTTAGACAGTTTTAGCAATCAGCCCCAGCATTTT.

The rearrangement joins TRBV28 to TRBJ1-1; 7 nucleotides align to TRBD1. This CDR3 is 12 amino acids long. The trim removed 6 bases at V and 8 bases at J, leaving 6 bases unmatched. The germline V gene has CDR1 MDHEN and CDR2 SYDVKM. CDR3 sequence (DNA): TGTGCCAGCAGCCCCACGACAGGGGAAGCTTTCTTT. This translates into CASSPTTGEAFF.

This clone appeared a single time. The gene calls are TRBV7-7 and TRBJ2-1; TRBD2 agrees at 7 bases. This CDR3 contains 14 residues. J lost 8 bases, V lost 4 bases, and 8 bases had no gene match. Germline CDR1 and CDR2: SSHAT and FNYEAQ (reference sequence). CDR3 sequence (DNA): TGTGCCAGCAGCTCCGGCGGGGGAACGGATGAGCAGTTCTTC. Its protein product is CASSSGGGTDEQFF.

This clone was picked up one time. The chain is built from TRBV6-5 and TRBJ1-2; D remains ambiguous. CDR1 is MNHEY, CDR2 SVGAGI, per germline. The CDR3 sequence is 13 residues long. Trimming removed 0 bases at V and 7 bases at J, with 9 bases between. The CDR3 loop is CASSYSRGFGYTF. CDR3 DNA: TGTGCCAGCAGTTACTCTCGAGGGTTTGGCTACACCTTC.

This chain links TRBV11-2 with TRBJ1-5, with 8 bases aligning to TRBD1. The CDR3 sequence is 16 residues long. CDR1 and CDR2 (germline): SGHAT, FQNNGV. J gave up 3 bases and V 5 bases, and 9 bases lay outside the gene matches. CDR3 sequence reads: CASSPGQGALNQPQHF. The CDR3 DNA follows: TGTGCCAGCAGCCCAGGACAGGGTGCCCTCAATCAGCCCCAGCATTTT.

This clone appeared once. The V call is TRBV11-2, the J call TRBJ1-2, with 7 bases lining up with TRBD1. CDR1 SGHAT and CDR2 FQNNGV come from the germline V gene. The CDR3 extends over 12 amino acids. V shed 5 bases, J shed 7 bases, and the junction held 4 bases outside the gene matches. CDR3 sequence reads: CASSDRAFGYTF. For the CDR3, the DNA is TGTGCCAGCAGCGACAGGGCTTTTGGCTACACCTTC.

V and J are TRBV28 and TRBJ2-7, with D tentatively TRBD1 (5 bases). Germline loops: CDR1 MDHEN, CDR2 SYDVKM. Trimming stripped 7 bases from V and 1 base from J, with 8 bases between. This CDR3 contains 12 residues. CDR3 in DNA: TGTGCCAGCACCTCAGGGTCCTACGAGCAGTACTTC. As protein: CASTSGSYEQYF.

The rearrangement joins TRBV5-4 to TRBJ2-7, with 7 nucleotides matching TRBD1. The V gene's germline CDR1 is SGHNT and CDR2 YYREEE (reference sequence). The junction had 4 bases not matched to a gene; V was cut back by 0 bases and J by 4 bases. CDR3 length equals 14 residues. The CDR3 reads CASSLDRGPYEQYF. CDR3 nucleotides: TGTGCCAGCAGCTTGGACAGGGGCCCATACGAGCAGTACTTC.

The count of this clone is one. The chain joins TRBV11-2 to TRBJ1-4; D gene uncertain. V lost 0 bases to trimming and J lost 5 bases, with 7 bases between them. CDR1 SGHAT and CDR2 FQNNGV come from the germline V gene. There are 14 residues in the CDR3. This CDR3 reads CASSLEAVNEKLFF. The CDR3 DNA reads TGTGCCAGCAGCTTAGAGGCAGTAAATGAAAAACTGTTTTTT.

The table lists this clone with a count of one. In DNA form, the CDR3 reads TGTGCCAGCAGCCAAGACTTCGCGGTAAATTATAATTCACCCCTCCACTTT. Translated, it gives CASSQDFAVNYNSPLHF. This chain connects TRBV14 to TRBJ1-6; D unresolved. Germline assignment: CDR1 SGHDN and CDR2 FVKESK. The CDR3 has 17 residues. V lost 0 bases and J 4 bases, leaving 13 bases between the germline ends.

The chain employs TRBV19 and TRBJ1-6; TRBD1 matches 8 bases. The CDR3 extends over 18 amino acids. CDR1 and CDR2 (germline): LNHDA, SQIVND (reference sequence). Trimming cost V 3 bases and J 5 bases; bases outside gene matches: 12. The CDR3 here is CASSIYPGSQGDNSPLHF. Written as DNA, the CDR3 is TGTGCCAGTAGTATCTATCCGGGGTCACAGGGGGATAATTCACCCCTCCACTTT.

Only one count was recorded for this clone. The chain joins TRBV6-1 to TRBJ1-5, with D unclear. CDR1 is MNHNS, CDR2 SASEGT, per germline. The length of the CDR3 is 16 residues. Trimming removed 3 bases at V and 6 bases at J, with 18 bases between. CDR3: CASSEGVWGGRQPQHF. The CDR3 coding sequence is TGTGCCAGCAGTGAGGGTGTTTGGGGAGGACGTCAGCCCCAGCATTTT.

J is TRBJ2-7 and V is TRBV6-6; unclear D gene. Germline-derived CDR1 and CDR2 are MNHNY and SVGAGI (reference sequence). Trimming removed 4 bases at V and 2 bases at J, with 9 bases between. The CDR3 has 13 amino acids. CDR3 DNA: TGTGCCAGCAGTTTGGGCACTCCCTACGAGCAGTACTTC. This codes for CASSLGTPYEQYF.

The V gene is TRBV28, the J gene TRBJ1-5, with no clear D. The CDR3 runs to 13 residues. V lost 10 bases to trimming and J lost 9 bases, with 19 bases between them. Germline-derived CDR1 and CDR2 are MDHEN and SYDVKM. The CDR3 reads CATNREASGPQHF. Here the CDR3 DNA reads TGTGCCACCAATAGGGAGGCCTCAGGGCCCCAGCATTTT.

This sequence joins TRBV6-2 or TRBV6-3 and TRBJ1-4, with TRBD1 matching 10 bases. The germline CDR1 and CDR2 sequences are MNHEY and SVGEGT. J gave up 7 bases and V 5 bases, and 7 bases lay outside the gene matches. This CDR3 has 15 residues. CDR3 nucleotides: TGTGCCAGCAGTAGGGGACAGGGGAGGGCTGAAAAACTGTTTTTT. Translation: CASSRGQGRAEKLFF.

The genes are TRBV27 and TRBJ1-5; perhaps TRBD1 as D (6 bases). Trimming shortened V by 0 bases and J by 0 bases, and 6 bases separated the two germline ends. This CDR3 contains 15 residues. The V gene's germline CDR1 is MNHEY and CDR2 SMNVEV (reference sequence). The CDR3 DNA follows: TGTGCCAGCAGTTTATCGGGACATAGCAATCAGCCCCAGCATTTT. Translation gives CASSLSGHSNQPQHF.

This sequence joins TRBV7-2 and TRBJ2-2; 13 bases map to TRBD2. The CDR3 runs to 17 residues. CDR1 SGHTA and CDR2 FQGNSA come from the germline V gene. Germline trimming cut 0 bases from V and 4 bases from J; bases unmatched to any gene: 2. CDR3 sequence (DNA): TGTGCCAGCAGCTTAGCCACTAGCGGGGGGGGCACCGGGGAGCTGTTTTTT. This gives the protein CASSLATSGGGTGELFF.